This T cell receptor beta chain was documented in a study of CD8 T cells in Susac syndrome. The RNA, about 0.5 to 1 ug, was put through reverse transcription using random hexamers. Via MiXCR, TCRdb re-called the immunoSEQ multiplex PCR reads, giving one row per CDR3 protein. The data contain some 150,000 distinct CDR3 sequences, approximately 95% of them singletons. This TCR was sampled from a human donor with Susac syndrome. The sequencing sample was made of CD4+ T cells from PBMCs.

CDR3 region: CASSGRPGTVTEKLFF. CDR3 nucleotide sequence: TGTGCCAGCAGCGGGAGACCTGGGACAGTAACTGAAAAACTGTTTTTT. The chain has TRBV9 and TRBJ1-4, with 7 bases matching TRBD1. Germline values: CDR1 SGDLS, CDR2 YYNGEE. V gave up 3 bases and J gave up 7 bases; unmatched junction bases: 12. CDR3 size: 16 residues. Complete variable domain (other parts from reference TRBV9 and TRBJ1-4): DSGVTQTPKHLITATGQRVTLRCSPRSGDLSVYWYQQSLDQGLQFLIQYYNGEERAKGNILERFSAQQFPDLHSELNLSSLELGDSALYFCASSGRPGTVTEKLFFGSGTQLSVL.